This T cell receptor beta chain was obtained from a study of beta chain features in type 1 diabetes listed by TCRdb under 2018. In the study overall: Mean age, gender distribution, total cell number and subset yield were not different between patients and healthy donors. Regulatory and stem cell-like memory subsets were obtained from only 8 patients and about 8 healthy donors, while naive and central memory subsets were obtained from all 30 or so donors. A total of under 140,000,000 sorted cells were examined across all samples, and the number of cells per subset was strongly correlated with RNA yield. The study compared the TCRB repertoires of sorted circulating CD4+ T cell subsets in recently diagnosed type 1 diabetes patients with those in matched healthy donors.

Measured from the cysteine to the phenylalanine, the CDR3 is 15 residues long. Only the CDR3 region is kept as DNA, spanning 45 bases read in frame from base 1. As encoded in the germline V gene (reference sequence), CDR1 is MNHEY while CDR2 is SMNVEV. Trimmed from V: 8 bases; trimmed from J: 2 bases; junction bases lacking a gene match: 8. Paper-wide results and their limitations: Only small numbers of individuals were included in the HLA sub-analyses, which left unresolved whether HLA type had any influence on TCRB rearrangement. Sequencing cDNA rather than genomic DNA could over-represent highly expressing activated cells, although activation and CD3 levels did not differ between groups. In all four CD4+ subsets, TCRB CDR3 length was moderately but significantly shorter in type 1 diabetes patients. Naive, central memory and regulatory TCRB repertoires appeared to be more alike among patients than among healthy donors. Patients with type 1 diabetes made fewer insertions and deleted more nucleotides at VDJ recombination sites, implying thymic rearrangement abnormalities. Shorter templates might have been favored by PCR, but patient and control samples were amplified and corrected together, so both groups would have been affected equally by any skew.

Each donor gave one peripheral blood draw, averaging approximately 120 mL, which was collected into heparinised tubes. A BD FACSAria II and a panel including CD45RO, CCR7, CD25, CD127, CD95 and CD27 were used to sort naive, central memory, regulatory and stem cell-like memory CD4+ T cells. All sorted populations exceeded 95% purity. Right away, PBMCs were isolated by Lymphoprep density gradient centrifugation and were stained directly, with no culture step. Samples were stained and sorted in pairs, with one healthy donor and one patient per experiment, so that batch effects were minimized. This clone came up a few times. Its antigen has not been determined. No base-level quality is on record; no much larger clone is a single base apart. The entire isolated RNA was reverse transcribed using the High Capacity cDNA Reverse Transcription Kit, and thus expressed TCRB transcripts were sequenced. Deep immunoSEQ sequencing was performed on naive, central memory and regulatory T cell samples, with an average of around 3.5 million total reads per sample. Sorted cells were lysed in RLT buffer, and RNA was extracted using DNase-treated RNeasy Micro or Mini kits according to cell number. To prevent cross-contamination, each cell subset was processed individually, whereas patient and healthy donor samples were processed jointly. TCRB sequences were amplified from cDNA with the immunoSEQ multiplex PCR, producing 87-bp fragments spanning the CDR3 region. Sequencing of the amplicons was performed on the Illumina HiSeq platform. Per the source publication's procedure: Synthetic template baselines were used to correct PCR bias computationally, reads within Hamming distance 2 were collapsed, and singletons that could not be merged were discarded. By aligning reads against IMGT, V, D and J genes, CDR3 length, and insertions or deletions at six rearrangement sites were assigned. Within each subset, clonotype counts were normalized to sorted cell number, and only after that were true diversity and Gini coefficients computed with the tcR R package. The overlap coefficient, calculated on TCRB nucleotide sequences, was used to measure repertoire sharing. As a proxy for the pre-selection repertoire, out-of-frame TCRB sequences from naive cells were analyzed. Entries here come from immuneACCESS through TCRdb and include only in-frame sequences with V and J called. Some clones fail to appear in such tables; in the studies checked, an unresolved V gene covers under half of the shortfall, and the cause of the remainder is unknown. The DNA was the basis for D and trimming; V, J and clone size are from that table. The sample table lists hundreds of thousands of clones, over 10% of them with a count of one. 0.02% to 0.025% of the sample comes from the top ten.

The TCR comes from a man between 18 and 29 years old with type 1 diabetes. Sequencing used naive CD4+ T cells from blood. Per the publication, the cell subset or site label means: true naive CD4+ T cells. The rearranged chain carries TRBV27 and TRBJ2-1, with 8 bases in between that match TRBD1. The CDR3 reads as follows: CASGQGGSTYNEQFF. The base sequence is TGTGCCAGCGGACAGGGAGGTAGCACCTACAATGAGCAGTTCTTC.